Detailed here is one TCR beta chain. This entry belongs to a study of OX40 agonist ivuxolimab in advanced cancers. Study summary: All patients had ivuxolimab intravenously every 2 weeks at 0.01 to 10 mg/kg. Eligibility admitted prior anti-PD-1, anti-PD-L1 or anti-CTLA-4 therapy; roughly 39% had some.

J gave up 10 bases and V 3 bases, and 15 bases lay outside the gene matches. The V gene's germline CDR1 is KGHSH and CDR2 LQKENI. This CDR3 contains 18 residues. The data were produced by immunoSEQ multiplex PCR, yet TCRdb's version contains in-frame clones alone and is incomplete. The data contain roughly 86,000 clones, 75% to 90% of them singletons. Here the sequenced sample was CD4+ or CD8+ T cells sorted from blood, taken in a trial of the OX40 agonist ivuxolimab. This TCR derives from an adult with an advanced solid tumor such as melanoma, head and neck, liver or kidney cancer. The chain is built from TRBV18 and TRBJ2-1, with 13 nucleotides matching TRBD2. CDR3 residues: CASSPGISGLAGVQEQFF. The CDR3 coding sequence is TGTGCCAGCTCACCCGGAATATCTGGACTAGCGGGAGTTCAAGAGCAGTTCTTC.